This T cell receptor beta chain was captured in a study of brain T cells in children with intractable seizures. The study's findings and limits: Viral specificity was inferred only from CDR3 similarity; HCMV serostatus was unknown.

Produced via immunoSEQ multiplex PCR; TCRdb's table is partial and in-frame only. The sample holds 62,000 or so clones; roughly 95% are singletons and the top ten take 0.35% to 0.4%. Comment on this clone: The antigen is unknown.

Germline V CDR1 and CDR2: LGHNT, FRNRAP. This CDR3 comprises 16 residues. The junction had 7 bases not matched to a gene; V was cut back by 0 bases and J by 4 bases. At least one anti-epileptic drug was given before surgery. The J gene is TRBJ1-1, the V gene TRBV12-5; 8 nucleotides agree with TRBD1. This TCR was sampled from a boy in the first two years of life with focal cortical dysplasia and intractable seizures. The input for sequencing was peripheral blood, taken at surgery. Here the CDR3 reads CASGLVLGQGSTEAFF. In DNA, the CDR3 is TGTGCTAGTGGTTTGGTTCTCGGACAGGGTAGCACTGAAGCTTTCTTT.